These T cell receptor beta chains were read from a single sample in a study of cytomegalovirus exposure and HLA in healthy donors. Produced via immunoSEQ multiplex PCR; TCRdb's table is partial and in-frame only. There are some 70,000 clones in the sample; approximately 70% occur only once, and around 13% lies in the top ten. Material: PBMCs. These receptors came from a male donor in good health and CMV-seropositive. Both conserved end residues are part of each CDR3. The D gene is left open where the match is weak. Clone sizes are given selectively: once, few, many, or a class where the clone is expanded.

V gene: TRBV6-5
clone size: -
D gene: TRBD1
J gene: TRBJ2-7
CDR3 DNA: TGTGCCAGCAGTTACCTGGACAGGGACGAGCAGTACTTC
CDR3 protein: CASSYLDRDEQYF

V gene: TRBV6-5
clone size: few
D gene: -
J gene: TRBJ2-5
CDR3 DNA: TGTGCCAGCAGCTACAACCTAGCCCAAGAGACCCAGTACTTC
CDR3 protein: CASSYNLAQETQYF

V gene: TRBV5-1
clone size: few
D gene: -
J gene: TRBJ2-7
CDR3 DNA: TGCGCCAGCAGCTCCCGGGGTGGGACCTACGAGCAGTACTTC
CDR3 protein: CASSSRGGTYEQYF

V gene: TRBV10-1
clone size: -
D gene: -
J gene: TRBJ1-1
CDR3 DNA: TGCGCCAGCCCCATAGAGGGCACTGAAGCTTTCTTT
CDR3 protein: CASPIEGTEAFF

V gene: TRBV6-6
clone size: -
D gene: -
J gene: TRBJ1-2
CDR3 DNA: TGTGCCAGCAGCCCGCCCAGACAGGGCTACACCTTC
CDR3 protein: CASSPPRQGYTF

V gene: TRBV4-3
clone size: -
D gene: -
J gene: TRBJ1-1
CDR3 DNA: TGCGCCAGCAGCCAAGATCATCAGGAGAACACTGAAGCTTTCTTT
CDR3 protein: CASSQDHQENTEAFF

V gene: TRBV6-5
clone size: -
D gene: TRBD1
J gene: TRBJ1-4
CDR3 DNA: TGTGCCAGCAGTTTTAGCTCAGGGGGAAAACTGTTTTTT
CDR3 protein: CASSFSSGGKLFF

V gene: TRBV11-2
clone size: -
D gene: TRBD1
J gene: TRBJ1-1
CDR3 DNA: TGTGCCAGCAGCTTACCCCAGGGGGCCATCACTGAAGCTTTCTTT
CDR3 protein: CASSLPQGAITEAFF

V gene: TRBV30
clone size: -
D gene: -
J gene: TRBJ2-3
CDR3 DNA: TGTGCCTGGAGTGCCAGACAGTTCCAAGATACGCAGTATTTT
CDR3 protein: CAWSARQFQDTQYF

V gene: TRBV25-1
clone size: -
D gene: TRBD2
J gene: TRBJ2-7
CDR3 DNA: TGTGCCAGCGGGACTAGCGTTTACGAGCAGTACTTC
CDR3 protein: CASGTSVYEQYF

V gene: TRBV18
clone size: -
D gene: TRBD1
J gene: TRBJ2-7
CDR3 DNA: TGTGCCAGCTCACCGGGGACAGGGGCTTACGAGCAGTACTTC
CDR3 protein: CASSPGTGAYEQYF

V gene: TRBV18
clone size: -
D gene: -
J gene: TRBJ2-4
CDR3 DNA: TGTGCCACCCCGGCCAAAAACATTCAGTACTTC
CDR3 protein: CATPAKNIQYF

V gene: TRBV6-6
clone size: few
D gene: TRBD1
J gene: TRBJ2-1
CDR3 DNA: TGTGCCAGCAGTTCGGCCGGGACAGGGGTCTACAATGAGCAGTTCTTC
CDR3 protein: CASSSAGTGVYNEQFF

V gene: TRBV7-9
clone size: -
D gene: TRBD1
J gene: TRBJ2-7
CDR3 DNA: TGTGCCAGCAGCGCCCGGGACAGGGTATCCTACGAGCAGTACTTC
CDR3 protein: CASSARDRVSYEQYF

V gene: TRBV18
clone size: -
D gene: -
J gene: TRBJ2-7
CDR3 DNA: TGTGCCAGCTCACCACCGGCCCAGGGGTTTTACGAGCAGTACTTC
CDR3 protein: CASSPPAQGFYEQYF

V gene: TRBV6-1
clone size: -
D gene: -
J gene: TRBJ1-4
CDR3 DNA: TGTGCCAGCTCCGGCAGGCCTAATGAAAAACTGTTTTTT
CDR3 protein: CASSGRPNEKLFF

V gene: TRBV6-5
clone size: -
D gene: TRBD2
J gene: TRBJ2-3
CDR3 DNA: TGTGCCAGCAGGGGAGAACGGGGGGTTGAAGATACGCAGTATTTT
CDR3 protein: CASRGERGVEDTQYF

V gene: TRBV6-1
clone size: -
D gene: TRBD1
J gene: TRBJ1-2
CDR3 DNA: TGTGCCAGCACCGCGGGACAGGGGTCTACGCATGGCTACACCTTC
CDR3 protein: CASTAGQGSTHGYTF

V gene: TRBV6-5
clone size: -
D gene: TRBD1
J gene: TRBJ2-1
CDR3 DNA: TGTGCCAGCAGTCTGGGGGACAGCTCCTACAATGAGCAGTTCTTC
CDR3 protein: CASSLGDSSYNEQFF

V gene: TRBV6-1
clone size: few
D gene: -
J gene: TRBJ2-3
CDR3 DNA: TGTGCCAGCGGCCTCCAGGTAGGGGGCACAGATACGCAGTATTTT
CDR3 protein: CASGLQVGGTDTQYF

V gene: TRBV4-3
clone size: -
D gene: -
J gene: TRBJ2-1
CDR3 DNA: TGCGCCAGCAGCCAAGATCTCCCCTTCAATGAGCAGTTCTTC
CDR3 protein: CASSQDLPFNEQFF

V gene: TRBV7-9
clone size: -
D gene: -
J gene: TRBJ1-1
CDR3 DNA: TGTTCCAGCAGCTCATTTAACACTGAAGCTTTCTTT
CDR3 protein: CSSSSFNTEAFF

V gene: TRBV18
clone size: -
D gene: -
J gene: TRBJ2-7
CDR3 DNA: TGTGCCAGCTCACCACCGAGTGGGGGGAAGTTCTACGAGCAGTACTTC
CDR3 protein: CASSPPSGGKFYEQYF

V gene: TRBV5-6
clone size: -
D gene: -
J gene: TRBJ2-7
CDR3 DNA: TGTGCCAGCAGCTTGGCCTGGCAGGGCTACGAGCAGTACTTC
CDR3 protein: CASSLAWQGYEQYF

V gene: TRBV6-1
clone size: -
D gene: -
J gene: TRBJ1-2
CDR3 DNA: TGTGCCAGCGTATCAGGAGGGCTAGCTAACTATGGCTACACCTTC
CDR3 protein: CASVSGGLANYGYTF

V gene: TRBV6-5
clone size: few
D gene: TRBD1
J gene: TRBJ1-1
CDR3 DNA: TGTGCCAGCAGTACCCGACAGGGAAAGGCCGAAGCTTTCTTT
CDR3 protein: CASSTRQGKAEAFF

V gene: TRBV7-9
clone size: -
D gene: TRBD2
J gene: TRBJ2-7
CDR3 DNA: TGTGCCAGCAGCTTTAGCGGGAGGGCCGACGAGCAGTACTTC
CDR3 protein: CASSFSGRADEQYF

V gene: TRBV2
clone size: -
D gene: TRBD1
J gene: TRBJ1-5
CDR3 DNA: TGTGCCAGCAGCCGACAGGGGGCCCTAAATCAGCCCCAGCATTTT
CDR3 protein: CASSRQGALNQPQHF

V gene: TRBV6-5
clone size: -
D gene: -
J gene: TRBJ2-7
CDR3 DNA: TGTGCCAGCTCCTTCGAGAGGATTGCCTACGAGCAGTACTTC
CDR3 protein: CASSFERIAYEQYF

V gene: TRBV7-2
clone size: -
D gene: -
J gene: TRBJ2-2
CDR3 DNA: TGTGCCAGCAGCAGGGACAACGCGAACACCGGGGAGCTGTTTTTT
CDR3 protein: CASSRDNANTGELFF

V gene: TRBV7-9
clone size: -
D gene: TRBD1
J gene: TRBJ1-1
CDR3 DNA: TGTGCCAGCAGTTATCGCGACAGGGGATACACTGAAGCTTTCTTT
CDR3 protein: CASSYRDRGYTEAFF

V gene: TRBV7-9
clone size: -
D gene: -
J gene: TRBJ2-3
CDR3 DNA: TGTGCCAGCAGCTTAGTGGGGGCCGGCACAGATACGCAGTATTTT
CDR3 protein: CASSLVGAGTDTQYF

V gene: TRBV9
clone size: -
D gene: -
J gene: TRBJ2-1
CDR3 DNA: TGTGCCAGCAGCCCATTATTTATACAGCACAATGAGCAGTTCTTC
CDR3 protein: CASSPLFIQHNEQFF

V gene: TRBV4-1
clone size: -
D gene: TRBD1
J gene: TRBJ1-1
CDR3 DNA: TGCGCCAGCAGCCAAGGAGTAGGGGGCAGGGCTTTCTTT
CDR3 protein: CASSQGVGGRAFF

V gene: TRBV27
clone size: -
D gene: -
J gene: TRBJ1-2
CDR3 DNA: TGTGCCAGCAGTTCTTGGGGGGGCCGAAACGGCGGCTACACCTTC
CDR3 protein: CASSSWGGRNGGYTF

V gene: TRBV4-1
clone size: -
D gene: -
J gene: TRBJ2-7
CDR3 DNA: TGCGCCAGCAGCCGAGGGACATTAAGCTCCTACGAGCAGTACTTC
CDR3 protein: CASSRGTLSSYEQYF

V gene: TRBV9
clone size: -
D gene: -
J gene: TRBJ2-5
CDR3 DNA: TGTGCCAGCAGCGTAGAGGTAGGCTTCGGGGTGGAGACCCAGTACTTC
CDR3 protein: CASSVEVGFGVETQYF

V gene: TRBV29-1
clone size: -
D gene: -
J gene: TRBJ1-3
CDR3 DNA: TGCAGCGCTGCTCAGAACGAAGGAAACACCATATATTTT
CDR3 protein: CSAAQNEGNTIYF

V gene: TRBV6-5
clone size: -
D gene: -
J gene: TRBJ2-1
CDR3 DNA: TGTGCCAGCAGTTTCAAAGTCGGGAATGAGCAGTTCTTC
CDR3 protein: CASSFKVGNEQFF

V gene: TRBV11-2
clone size: -
D gene: -
J gene: TRBJ1-4
CDR3 DNA: TGTGCCAGCAGCTCGACAGGAATTAATGAAAAACTGTTTTTT
CDR3 protein: CASSSTGINEKLFF

V gene: TRBV5-6
clone size: -
D gene: TRBD2
J gene: TRBJ2-3
CDR3 DNA: TGTGCCAGCAGCGATCCCCGGGGGGGGTCGGGAGATACGCAGTATTTT
CDR3 protein: CASSDPRGGSGDTQYF

V gene: TRBV7-9
clone size: -
D gene: TRBD2
J gene: TRBJ2-5
CDR3 DNA: TGTGCCAGCAGCTCGGGGACGACTAGCGGCCTCGCGGAGACCCAGTACTTC
CDR3 protein: CASSSGTTSGLAETQYF

V gene: TRBV5-1
clone size: -
D gene: TRBD1
J gene: TRBJ2-7
CDR3 DNA: TGCGCCAGCAGCCTAACGGGACAGGGGGCTTCCTACGAGCAGTACTTC
CDR3 protein: CASSLTGQGASYEQYF

V gene: TRBV5-1
clone size: -
D gene: TRBD1
J gene: TRBJ1-2
CDR3 DNA: TGCGCCAGCAGCTTAAAAAGAGACAGGGATCGGTATGGCTACACCTTC
CDR3 protein: CASSLKRDRDRYGYTF

V gene: TRBV4-2
clone size: -
D gene: -
J gene: TRBJ1-4
CDR3 DNA: TGTGCCAGCAGCCTGGAGGGAGAAAAACTGTTTTTT
CDR3 protein: CASSLEGEKLFF

V gene: TRBV7-3
clone size: -
D gene: -
J gene: TRBJ1-2
CDR3 DNA: TGTGCCAGCAGCTCCTCGGAGGGGATTGGCTACACCTTC
CDR3 protein: CASSSSEGIGYTF

V gene: TRBV7-2
clone size: -
D gene: TRBD2
J gene: TRBJ2-1
CDR3 DNA: TGTGCCAGCAGAGTAGCGGGGAGCTCCTACAATGAGCAGTTCTTC
CDR3 protein: CASRVAGSSYNEQFF

V gene: TRBV6-1
clone size: -
D gene: -
J gene: TRBJ2-7
CDR3 DNA: TGTGCCAGCTCTAGATCGATCTACGAGCAGTACTTC
CDR3 protein: CASSRSIYEQYF

V gene: TRBV7-9
clone size: -
D gene: -
J gene: TRBJ2-3
CDR3 DNA: TGTGCCAGCAGCCCCAGAGGCAGTGATACGCAGTATTTT
CDR3 protein: CASSPRGSDTQYF

V gene: TRBV10-1
clone size: -
D gene: TRBD1
J gene: TRBJ1-2
CDR3 DNA: TGCGCCAGCAGCCCGGGAGGGGGCTCAAACTATGGCTACACCTTC
CDR3 protein: CASSPGGGSNYGYTF

V gene: TRBV29-1
clone size: few
D gene: -
J gene: TRBJ1-1
CDR3 DNA: TGCAGCGTTGGACAGCCGAACACTGAAGCTTTCTTT
CDR3 protein: CSVGQPNTEAFF

V gene: TRBV29-1
clone size: -
D gene: -
J gene: TRBJ2-3
CDR3 DNA: TGCAGCGCTCGCCCTCGTCAGTCCCTCACAGATACGCAGTATTTT
CDR3 protein: CSARPRQSLTDTQYF

V gene: TRBV7-8
clone size: -
D gene: -
J gene: TRBJ1-5
CDR3 DNA: TGTGCCAGCAGCTCCCACGGGACAAGGTGGGACGATAGCAATCAGCCCCAGCATTTT
CDR3 protein: CASSSHGTRWDDSNQPQHF

V gene: TRBV4-2
clone size: -
D gene: TRBD1
J gene: TRBJ2-1
CDR3 DNA: TGTGCCAGCAGACGCACAGGGGAAAGGGAGCAGTTCTTC
CDR3 protein: CASRRTGEREQFF